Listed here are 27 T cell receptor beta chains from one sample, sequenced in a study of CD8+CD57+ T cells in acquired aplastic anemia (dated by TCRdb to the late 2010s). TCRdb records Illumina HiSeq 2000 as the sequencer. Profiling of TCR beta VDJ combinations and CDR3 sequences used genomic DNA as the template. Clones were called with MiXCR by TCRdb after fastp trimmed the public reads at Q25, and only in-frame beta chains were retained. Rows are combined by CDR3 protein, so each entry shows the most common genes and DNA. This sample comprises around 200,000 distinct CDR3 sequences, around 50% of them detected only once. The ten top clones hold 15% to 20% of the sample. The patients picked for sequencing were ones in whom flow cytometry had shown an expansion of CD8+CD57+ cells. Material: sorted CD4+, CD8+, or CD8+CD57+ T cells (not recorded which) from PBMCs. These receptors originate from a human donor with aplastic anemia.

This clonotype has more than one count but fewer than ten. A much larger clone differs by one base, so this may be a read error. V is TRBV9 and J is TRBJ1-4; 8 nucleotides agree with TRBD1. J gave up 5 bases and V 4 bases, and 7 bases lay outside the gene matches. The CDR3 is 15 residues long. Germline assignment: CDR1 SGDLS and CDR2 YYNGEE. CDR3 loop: CASSIRGQGNEKLFF. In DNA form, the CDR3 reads TGTGCCAGCAGCATCCGCGGACAGGGAAATGAAAAACTGTTTTTT.

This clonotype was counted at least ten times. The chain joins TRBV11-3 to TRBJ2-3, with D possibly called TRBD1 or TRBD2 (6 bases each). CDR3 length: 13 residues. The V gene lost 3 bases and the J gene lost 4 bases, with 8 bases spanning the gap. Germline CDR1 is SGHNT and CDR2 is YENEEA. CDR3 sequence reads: CASSFGGPDTQYF. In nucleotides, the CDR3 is TGTGCCAGCAGCTTCGGGGGCCCAGATACGCAGTATTTT.

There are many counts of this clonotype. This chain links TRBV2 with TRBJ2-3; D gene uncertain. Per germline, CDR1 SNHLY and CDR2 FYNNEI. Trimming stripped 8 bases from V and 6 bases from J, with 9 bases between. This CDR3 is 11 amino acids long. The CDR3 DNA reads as TGTGCCAGCTCCGAGAAGGATACGCAGTATTTT. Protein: CASSEKDTQYF.

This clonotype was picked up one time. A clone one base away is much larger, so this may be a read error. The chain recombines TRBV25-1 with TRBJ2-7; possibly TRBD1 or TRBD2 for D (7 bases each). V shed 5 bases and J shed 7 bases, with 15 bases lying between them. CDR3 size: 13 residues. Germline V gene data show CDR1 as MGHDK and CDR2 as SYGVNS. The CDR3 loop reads CASSYQGGAEQYF. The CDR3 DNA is TGTGCCAGCAGTTACCAGGGGGGGGCTGAGCAGTACTTC.

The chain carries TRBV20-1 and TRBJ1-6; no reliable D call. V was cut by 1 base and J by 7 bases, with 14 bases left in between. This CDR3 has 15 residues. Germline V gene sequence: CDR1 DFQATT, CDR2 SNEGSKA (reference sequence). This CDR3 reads CSARVPLDPNSPLHF. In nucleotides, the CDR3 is TGCAGTGCTAGAGTCCCGCTGGACCCCAATTCACCCCTCCACTTT.

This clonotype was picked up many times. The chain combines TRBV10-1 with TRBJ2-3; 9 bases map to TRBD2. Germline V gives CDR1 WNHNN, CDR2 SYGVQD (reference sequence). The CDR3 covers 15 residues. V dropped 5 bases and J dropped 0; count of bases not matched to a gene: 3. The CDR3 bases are TGCGCCAGCAGTCGAACTAGCGGGAGCACAGATACGCAGTATTTT. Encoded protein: CASSRTSGSTDTQYF.

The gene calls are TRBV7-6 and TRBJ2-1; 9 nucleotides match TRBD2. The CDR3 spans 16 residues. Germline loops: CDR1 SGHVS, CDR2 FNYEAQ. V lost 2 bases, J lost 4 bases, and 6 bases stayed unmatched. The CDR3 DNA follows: TGTGCCAGCAGCTTAAGTCCGACTAGCGGATACAATGAGCAGTTCTTC. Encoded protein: CASSLSPTSGYNEQFF.

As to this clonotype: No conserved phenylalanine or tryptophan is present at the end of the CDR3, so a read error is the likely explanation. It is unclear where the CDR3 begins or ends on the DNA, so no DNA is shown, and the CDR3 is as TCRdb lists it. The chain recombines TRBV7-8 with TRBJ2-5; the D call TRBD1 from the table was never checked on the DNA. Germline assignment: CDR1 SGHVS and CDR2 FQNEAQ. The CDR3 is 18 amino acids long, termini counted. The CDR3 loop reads CASSLMGTGAGSPLHFGN.

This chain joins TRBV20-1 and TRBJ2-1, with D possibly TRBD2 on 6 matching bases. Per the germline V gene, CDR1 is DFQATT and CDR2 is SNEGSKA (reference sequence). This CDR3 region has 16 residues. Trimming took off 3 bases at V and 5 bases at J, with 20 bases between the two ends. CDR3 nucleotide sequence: TGCAGTGCTAGGTTTGGTGGGAGGAATTGGCACAATGAGCAGTTCTTC. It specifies CSARFGGRNWHNEQFF.

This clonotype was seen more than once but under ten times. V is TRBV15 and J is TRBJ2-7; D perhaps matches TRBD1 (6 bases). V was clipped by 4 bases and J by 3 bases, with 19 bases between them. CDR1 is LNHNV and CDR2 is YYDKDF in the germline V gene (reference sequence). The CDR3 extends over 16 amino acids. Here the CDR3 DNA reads TGTGCCACCAGCACTCGGTCAGTGGTCAGGGGCTACGAGCAGTACTTC. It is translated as CATSTRSVVRGYEQYF.

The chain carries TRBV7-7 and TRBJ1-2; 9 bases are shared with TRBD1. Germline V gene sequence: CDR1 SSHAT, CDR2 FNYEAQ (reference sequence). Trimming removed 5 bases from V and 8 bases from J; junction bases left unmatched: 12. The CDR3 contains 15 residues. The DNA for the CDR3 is TGTGCCAGCAGCCCATTAGGGACAGGGAGAGTCGGCTACACCTTC. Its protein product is CASSPLGTGRVGYTF. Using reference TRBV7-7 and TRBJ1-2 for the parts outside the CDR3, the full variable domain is GAGVSQSPRYKVTKRGQDVTLRCDPISSHATLYWYQQALGQGPEFLTYFNYEAQPDKSGLPSDRFSAERPEGSISTLTIQRTEQRDSAMYRCASSPLGTGRVGYTFGSGTRLTVV.

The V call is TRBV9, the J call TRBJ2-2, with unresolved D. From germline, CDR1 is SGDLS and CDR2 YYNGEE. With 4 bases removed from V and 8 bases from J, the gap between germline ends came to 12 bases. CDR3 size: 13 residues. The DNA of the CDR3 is TGTGCCAGCAGCATAGGAAGCTGGGGGGAGCTGTTTTTT. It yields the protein CASSIGSWGELFF.

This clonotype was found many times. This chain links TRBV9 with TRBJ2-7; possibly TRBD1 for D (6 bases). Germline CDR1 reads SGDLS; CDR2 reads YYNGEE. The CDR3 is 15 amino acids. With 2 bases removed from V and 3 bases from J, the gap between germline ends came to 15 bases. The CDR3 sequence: CASSVPAGDIYEQYF. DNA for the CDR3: TGTGCCAGCAGCGTTCCCGCAGGGGACATCTACGAGCAGTACTTC.

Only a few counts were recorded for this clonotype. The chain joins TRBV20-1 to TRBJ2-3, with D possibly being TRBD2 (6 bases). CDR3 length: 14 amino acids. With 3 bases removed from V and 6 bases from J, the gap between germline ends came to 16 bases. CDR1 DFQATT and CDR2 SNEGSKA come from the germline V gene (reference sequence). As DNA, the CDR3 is TGCAGTGCTAGCCCCGGGGGTATTCGGGATACGCAGTATTTT. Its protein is CSASPGGIRDTQYF.

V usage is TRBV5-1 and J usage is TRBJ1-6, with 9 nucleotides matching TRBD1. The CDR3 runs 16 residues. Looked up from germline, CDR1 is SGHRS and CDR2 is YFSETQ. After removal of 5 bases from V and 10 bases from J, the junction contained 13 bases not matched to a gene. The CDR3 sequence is CASRGRTGTGKSPLHF. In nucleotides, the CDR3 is TGCGCCAGCAGGGGCCGAACCGGGACAGGGAAGTCACCCCTCCACTTT.

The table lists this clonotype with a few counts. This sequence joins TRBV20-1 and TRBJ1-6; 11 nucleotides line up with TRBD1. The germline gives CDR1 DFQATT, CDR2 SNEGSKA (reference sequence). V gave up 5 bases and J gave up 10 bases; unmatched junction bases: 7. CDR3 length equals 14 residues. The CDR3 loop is CSARGGTGGSPLHF. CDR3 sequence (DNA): TGCAGTGCTCGGGGAGGGACAGGGGGATCACCCCTCCACTTT.

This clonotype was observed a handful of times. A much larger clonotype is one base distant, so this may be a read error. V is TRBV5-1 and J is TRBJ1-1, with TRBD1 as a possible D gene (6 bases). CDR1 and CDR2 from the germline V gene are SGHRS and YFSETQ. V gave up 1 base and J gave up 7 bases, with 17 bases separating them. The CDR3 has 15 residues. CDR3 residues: CASSLMGTPGVEAFF. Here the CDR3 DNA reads TGCGCCAGCAGCTTGATGGGGACACCCGGGGTTGAAGCTTTCTTT.

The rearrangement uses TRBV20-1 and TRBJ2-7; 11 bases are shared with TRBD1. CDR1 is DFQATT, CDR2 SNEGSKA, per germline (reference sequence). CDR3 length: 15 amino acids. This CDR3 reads CSATIPGQGGVEQYF. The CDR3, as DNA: TGCAGCGCCACTATTCCGGGACAGGGGGGCGTCGAGCAGTACTTC.

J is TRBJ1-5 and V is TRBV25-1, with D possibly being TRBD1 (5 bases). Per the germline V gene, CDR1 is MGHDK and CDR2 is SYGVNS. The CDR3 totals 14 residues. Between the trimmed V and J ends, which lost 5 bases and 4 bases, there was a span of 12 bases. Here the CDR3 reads CASSPRQGNQPQHF. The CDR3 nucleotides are TGTGCCAGCAGTCCCCGCCAGGGTAATCAGCCCCAGCATTTT.

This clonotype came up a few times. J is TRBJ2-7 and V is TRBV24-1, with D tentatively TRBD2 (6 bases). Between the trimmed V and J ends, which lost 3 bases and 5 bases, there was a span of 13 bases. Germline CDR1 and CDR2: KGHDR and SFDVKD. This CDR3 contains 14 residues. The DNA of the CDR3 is TGTGCCACCAGTGATCCGACGAGGGAGGACGAGCAGTACTTC. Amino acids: CATSDPTREDEQYF.

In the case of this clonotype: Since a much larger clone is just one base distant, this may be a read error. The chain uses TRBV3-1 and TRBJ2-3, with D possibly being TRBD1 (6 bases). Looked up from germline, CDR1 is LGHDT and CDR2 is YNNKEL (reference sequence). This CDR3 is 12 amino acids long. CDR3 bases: TGTGCCAGCGGCCAAGGGGGACATACGCAGTATTTT. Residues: CASGQGGHTQYF.

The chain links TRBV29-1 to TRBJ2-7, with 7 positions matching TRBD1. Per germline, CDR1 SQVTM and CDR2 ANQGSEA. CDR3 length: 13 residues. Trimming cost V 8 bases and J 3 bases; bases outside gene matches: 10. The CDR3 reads CSCTGQRVYEQYF. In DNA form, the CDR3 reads TGCAGCTGTACGGGACAGCGAGTCTACGAGCAGTACTTC.

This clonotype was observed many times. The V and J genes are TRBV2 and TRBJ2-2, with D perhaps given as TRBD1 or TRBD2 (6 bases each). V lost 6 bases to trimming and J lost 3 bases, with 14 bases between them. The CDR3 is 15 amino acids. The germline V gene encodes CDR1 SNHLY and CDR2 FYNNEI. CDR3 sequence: CASSPVGGDTGELFF. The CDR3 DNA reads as TGTGCCAGCAGCCCAGTGGGGGGCGACACCGGGGAGCTGTTTTTT.

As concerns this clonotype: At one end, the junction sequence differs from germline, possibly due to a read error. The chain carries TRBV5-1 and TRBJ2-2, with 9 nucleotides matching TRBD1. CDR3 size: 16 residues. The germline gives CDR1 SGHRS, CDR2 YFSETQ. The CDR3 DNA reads TGTGCCAGCAGTGCCCCCGGGACAGGGACCACCGGGGAGCTGTTTTTT. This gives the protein CASSAPGTGTTGELFF.

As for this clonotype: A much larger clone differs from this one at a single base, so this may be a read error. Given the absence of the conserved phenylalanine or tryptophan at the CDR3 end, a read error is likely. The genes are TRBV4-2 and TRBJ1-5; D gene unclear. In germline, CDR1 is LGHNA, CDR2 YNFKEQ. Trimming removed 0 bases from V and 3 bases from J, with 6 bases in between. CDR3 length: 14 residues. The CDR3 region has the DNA TGTGCCAGCAGCCAAGATTGGCACAATCAGCCCCAGCATTCT. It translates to CASSQDWHNQPQHS.

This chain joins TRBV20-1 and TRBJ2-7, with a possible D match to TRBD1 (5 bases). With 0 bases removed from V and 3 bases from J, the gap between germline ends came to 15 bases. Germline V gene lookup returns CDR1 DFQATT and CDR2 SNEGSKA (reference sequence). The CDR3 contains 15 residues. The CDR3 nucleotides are TGCAGTGCTAGAGATGCCCAGGACATAGTCTACGAGCAGTACTTC. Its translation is CSARDAQDIVYEQYF.

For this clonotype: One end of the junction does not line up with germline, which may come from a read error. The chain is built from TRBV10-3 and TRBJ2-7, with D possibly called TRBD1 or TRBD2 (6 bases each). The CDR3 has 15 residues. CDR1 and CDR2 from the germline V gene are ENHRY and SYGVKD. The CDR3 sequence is CAISGGADLGKEQYF. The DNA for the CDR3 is TGTGCCATCAGTGGGGGGGCGGACCTCGGTAAAGAGCAGTACTTT.